A selection of T cell receptor beta chains follows, all from one sample in a study of T cell changes during pregnancy in multiple sclerosis. Data came from immunoSEQ multiplex PCR; TCRdb stores just in-frame clones and leaves some out. The sample shows under 100,000 clones, approximately 90% of them seen only once. The starting material was peripheral blood, obtained in the first trimester of pregnancy. The receptors were sampled from a female donor in good health, enrolled as a control in a pregnancy study. CDR3s include the opening cysteine and the closing phenylalanine or tryptophan. D genes are given only for firm matches. Only part of the rows carry a size: once, few, many, or a class if the clone is expanded.

D | J | size | V | DNA | CDR3
TRBD1 | TRBJ2-2 | NA | TRBV19 | TGTGCCAGTAGTACCCCCCCGGGACAGGGGGCCGGGGAGCTGTTTTTT | CASSTPPGQGAGELFF
TRBD2 | TRBJ2-3 | NA | TRBV4-3 | TGCGCCAGCAGCCAAGACAACGGGCGGGGGGGCGAAGATACGCAGTATTTT | CASSQDNGRGGEDTQYF
NA | TRBJ1-5 | NA | TRBV19 | TGTGCCAGTAGTCCATTGAATCAGCCCCAGCATTTT | CASSPLNQPQHF
TRBD1 | TRBJ2-7 | NA | TRBV7-8 | TGTGCCAGCAGCTTCCGGACAGGGGGGACCTACGAGCAGTACTTC | CASSFRTGGTYEQYF
NA | TRBJ1-4 | NA | TRBV4-1 | TGCGCCAGCAGCCAAGCTCAGTTTAATGAAAAACTGTTTTTT | CASSQAQFNEKLFF
TRBD1 | TRBJ2-7 | NA | TRBV5-1 | TGCGCCAGCAGCGGAGGCATGCAGGGGGCAGGGGAGCAGTACTTC | CASSGGMQGAGEQYF
TRBD2 | TRBJ2-3 | NA | TRBV11-2 | TGTGCCAGCCGCGCTACGGGACTAGCGGGGGGACCCACGAATACGCAGTATTTT | CASRATGLAGGPTNTQYF
NA | TRBJ2-6 | NA | TRBV15 | TGTGCCACTACATGGGGACTCCGCGCTGGGGCCAACGTCCTGACTTTC | CATTWGLRAGANVLTF
NA | TRBJ1-2 | NA | TRBV18 | TGTGCCAGCTCATCGGAGGGCGCGTGGTATGGCTACACCTTC | CASSSEGAWYGYTF
NA | TRBJ2-7 | NA | TRBV5-8 | TGTGCCAGCATTAACCGGGACTCATACGAGCAGTACTTC | CASINRDSYEQYF
TRBD1 | TRBJ1-2 | once | TRBV4-1 | TGCGCCAGCAGCCAAGATGTTTCCAGGGGGCGAGTACGGAACTATGGCTACACCTTC | CASSQDVSRGRVRNYGYTF
NA | TRBJ2-5 | NA | TRBV7-2 | TGTGCCAGCAGCTTCTGGGCCGGCAATGCCCAAGAGACCCAGTACTTC | CASSFWAGNAQETQYF
NA | TRBJ1-1 | NA | TRBV4-1 | TGCGCCAGCAGCCAAGATGGGAGGGCCACTGAAGCTTTCTTT | CASSQDGRATEAFF
NA | TRBJ2-3 | NA | TRBV28 | TGTGCCAGCACCCCCGGGGGACTCCCCGCAGATACGCAGTATTTT | CASTPGGLPADTQYF
NA | TRBJ1-2 | NA | TRBV7-2 | TGTGCCAGCAGCTTTAAATTATATGGCTACACCTTC | CASSFKLYGYTF
TRBD2 | TRBJ2-3 | NA | TRBV11-1 | TGTGCCAGCAGCTTAGCGCGCGGAGCGGGGAGACTTACGCAGTATTTT | CASSLARGAGRLTQYF
NA | TRBJ1-5 | NA | TRBV20-1 | TGCAGTGCAGCCCTAGATCAGCCCCAGCATTTT | CSAALDQPQHF
NA | TRBJ1-1 | NA | TRBV11-1 | TGTGCCAGCAGCAACAACGGCGAGGGAGCTTTCTTT | CASSNNGEGAFF
NA | TRBJ2-1 | few | TRBV6-5 | TGTGCCAGCAGTGAGGACTATTACAATGAGCAGTTCTTC | CASSEDYYNEQFF
TRBD1 | TRBJ2-3 | NA | TRBV30 | TGTGCCTGGAGTGTCCGAGCGCCCAGGGGGGATACGCAGTATTTT | CAWSVRAPRGDTQYF
NA | TRBJ1-3 | NA | TRBV19 | TGTGCCAGTAGTCTCTCAGGCTTCTCTGGAAACACCATATATTTT | CASSLSGFSGNTIYF
TRBD2 | TRBJ2-3 | NA | TRBV7-2 | TGTGCCAGCAGCTGGGGGACTAGCGGGACCTTAGATACGCAGTATTTT | CASSWGTSGTLDTQYF
TRBD1 | TRBJ1-6 | once | TRBV19 | TGTGCCAGTAGTATTACCGGGACAGGGGATTCACCCCTCCACTTT | CASSITGTGDSPLHF
NA | TRBJ1-1 | NA | TRBV4-1 | TGCGCCAGCAGCCAAGAGGGGCCCCCTTGGAACACTGAAGCTTTCTTT | CASSQEGPPWNTEAFF
TRBD2 | TRBJ2-5 | NA | TRBV15 | TGTGCCACCAGCCCAGGGACTAGCGGTGAGACCCAGTACTTC | CATSPGTSGETQYF
TRBD2 | TRBJ2-3 | NA | TRBV7-2 | TGTGCCAGCAGCTGGAGCAGCGGGGTAGTAGATACGCAGTATTTT | CASSWSSGVVDTQYF
NA | TRBJ2-5 | NA | TRBV29-1 | TGCAGCGTTGAAGGGCAGTTGCAAGAGACCCAGTACTTC | CSVEGQLQETQYF
TRBD2 | TRBJ2-1 | once | TRBV18 | TGTGCCAGCTCACCACGCGGGGGGGGGAACAATGAGCAGTTCTTC | CASSPRGGGNNEQFF
TRBD1 | TRBJ2-5 | NA | TRBV5-1 | TGCGCCAGCAGCCCGGGGACAGCTCAAGAGACCCAGTACTTC | CASSPGTAQETQYF
NA | TRBJ2-7 | NA | TRBV10-3 | TGTGCCATCAGTGAGTCGGGAGGGGGCTACGAGCAGTACTTC | CAISESGGGYEQYF
NA | TRBJ1-1 | NA | TRBV29-1 | TGCAGCGTTGGGGGGCAGTTGAACACTGAAGCTTTCTTT | CSVGGQLNTEAFF
TRBD1 | TRBJ1-4 | NA | TRBV7-9 | TGTGCCAGCAGCCTGGGACAGGTTGTCAATGAAAAACTGTTTTTT | CASSLGQVVNEKLFF
TRBD2 | TRBJ2-5 | NA | TRBV5-1 | TGCGCCAGCAATAGGGACCCGGGGGGAGAGACCCAGTACTTC | CASNRDPGGETQYF
TRBD1 | TRBJ1-2 | NA | TRBV6-6 | TGTGCCAGCAGTTACCGGGGACAGGGCTACACCTTC | CASSYRGQGYTF
TRBD2 | TRBJ2-1 | NA | TRBV28 | TGTGCCAGCAGTTACGGGGGGAATGAGCAGTTCTTC | CASSYGGNEQFF
TRBD1 | TRBJ2-5 | NA | TRBV6-5 | TGTGCCAGCAGTTACTATCGGAGACAGGGGGGTGAGACCCAGTACTTC | CASSYYRRQGGETQYF
TRBD2 | TRBJ2-3 | NA | TRBV6-5 | TGTGCCAGCAGTCCTAGCGGGGGGGCAGGCACGCAGTATTTT | CASSPSGGAGTQYF
NA | TRBJ1-1 | NA | TRBV29-1 | TGCAGCGTTGGGGGAGGGGCGGGGAACACTGAAGCTTTCTTT | CSVGGGAGNTEAFF
NA | TRBJ1-4 | once | TRBV4-3 | TGCGCCAGCAGCCAAGATCCTCGAAACAGGTTGAGATTGTTTTTT | CASSQDPRNRLRLFF
NA | TRBJ1-5 | NA | TRBV18 | TGTGCCAGCTCCCCAGAATCGGGTCAGCCCCAGCATTTT | CASSPESGQPQHF
NA | TRBJ2-7 | NA | TRBV4-3 | TGCGCCAGCAGCCATGTCGACGAGCAGTACTTC | CASSHVDEQYF